This entry lists 30 T cell receptor beta chains sequenced from one sample in a study of blood T cell repertoires in COVID-19. This table comes from immunoSEQ multiplex PCR, and its TCRdb copy is limited to in-frame clones, with some not included. The table records about 280,000 clones, 86% of them present only once. The sample comprised peripheral blood. The receptors here all came from a woman aged 25 to 39 with active or convalescent COVID-19.

This clone showed up just once. This sequence joins TRBV6-2 or TRBV6-3 and TRBJ2-3; 10 bases are a match to TRBD2. V was pared by 4 bases and J by 6 bases, with 7 bases of the junction left unmatched. The V gene's germline CDR1 is MNHEY and CDR2 SVGEGT. The CDR3 is 15 amino acids. For the CDR3, the DNA is TGTGCCAGCAGTTTAGCGGGGGGCCCTCTGGATACGCAGTATTTT. This codes for CASSLAGGPLDTQYF.

The CDR3: CASSEGLLAGDNEQFF. CDR3 nucleotide sequence: TGCGCCAGCAGTGAGGGTTTACTAGCGGGGGACAATGAGCAGTTCTTC. The chain employs TRBV10-1 and TRBJ2-1, with 11 bases matching TRBD2. Trimming took 2 bases from V and 5 from J; bases not matched to a gene: 5. The CDR3 is 16 amino acids. Germline CDR1 and CDR2: WNHNN and SYGVQD (reference sequence).

The rearrangement joins TRBV6-6 to TRBJ1-1; the match to TRBD1 covers 7 bases. The CDR3 loop spans 14 amino acids. Germline V CDR1 and CDR2: MNHNY, SVGAGI (reference sequence). V trimming: 5 bases; J trimming: 1 base; junction bases outside the gene matches: 4. The CDR3 sequence: CASSNTGANTEAFF. The CDR3 nucleotides read TGTGCCAGCAGTAACACAGGGGCGAACACTGAAGCTTTCTTT.

The chain couples TRBV20-1 to TRBJ1-5; 9 bases map to TRBD1. Looked up from germline, CDR1 is DFQATT and CDR2 is SNEGSKA (reference sequence). The CDR3 sequence is 15 residues long. V lost 3 bases, J lost 3 bases, and 6 bases stayed unmatched. CDR3 protein: CSASFGTGLNQPQHF. In DNA form, the CDR3 reads TGCAGTGCTAGTTTCGGGACAGGGCTCAATCAGCCCCAGCATTTT.

V and J are TRBV6-5 and TRBJ1-2; TRBD1 matches 12 bases. V shed 5 bases, J shed 6 bases, and the junction held 7 bases outside the gene matches. Germline values: CDR1 MNHEY, CDR2 SVGAGI. The CDR3 length is 15 residues. CDR3 in amino acids: CASSRRDRGQDGYTF. DNA of the CDR3: TGTGCCAGCAGTCGAAGGGACAGGGGGCAGGATGGCTACACCTTC.

This chain links TRBV5-1 with TRBJ2-6; TRBD1 aligns across 11 bases. J was trimmed by 3 bases and V by 6 bases; bases with no gene match: 5. The germline CDR1 and CDR2 sequences are SGHRS and YFSETQ. The CDR3 has 16 residues. The CDR3 nucleotides read TGCGCCAGCACCGGACAGGGGGCGGTTGGGGCCAACGTCCTGACTTTC. Residues: CASTGQGAVGANVLTF.

The V and J genes are TRBV19 and TRBJ1-4; D not resolved. Germline V gives CDR1 LNHDA, CDR2 SQIVND (reference sequence). This CDR3 spans 12 amino acids. With 6 bases removed from V and 6 bases from J, the gap between germline ends came to 8 bases. The CDR3 is CASSPQDEKLFF. The DNA for the CDR3 is TGTGCCAGTAGCCCCCAGGATGAAAAACTGTTTTTT.

V and J are TRBV5-6 and TRBJ1-4; D uncertain. The germline CDR1 and CDR2 sequences are SGHDT and YYEEEE. The CDR3 runs to 15 residues. Trimming left V 6 bases short and J 0 bases short, with 12 bases between. In nucleotides, the CDR3 is TGTGCCAGCACCTCAATTGACTCAACTAATGAAAAACTGTTTTTT. It is translated as CASTSIDSTNEKLFF.

The CDR3, as DNA: TGTGCCAGCAGCCTGGCAGGGGGCGGCTACCAAGAGACCCAGTACTTC. It yields the protein CASSLAGGGYQETQYF. The chain combines TRBV11-2 with TRBJ2-5, with 8 bases aligning to TRBD1. Germline CDR1 is SGHAT and CDR2 is FQNNGV. This CDR3 is built from 16 residues. Trimming removed 5 bases from V and 0 bases from J; junction bases left unmatched: 8.

V gene TRBV28 combines with J gene TRBJ2-7, with D possibly TRBD2 on 6 matching bases. This CDR3 comprises 15 residues. Trimming left V 6 bases short and J 4 bases short, with 19 bases between. CDR1 is MDHEN and CDR2 is SYDVKM in the germline V gene. CDR3: CASSPGDGGRYEQYF. Here the CDR3 DNA reads TGTGCCAGCAGCCCCGGGGATGGGGGGAGGTACGAGCAGTACTTC.

V is TRBV18 and J is TRBJ1-1, with 8 bases matching TRBD1. With 3 bases clipped from V and 4 bases from J, the junction kept 13 bases outside the gene matches. The length of the CDR3 is 17 residues. CDR1 and CDR2 (germline): KGHSH, LQKENI. The CDR3 loop reads CASSPPNGRQGSTEAFF. DNA of the CDR3: TGTGCCAGCTCACCTCCAAATGGGAGACAGGGGAGCACTGAAGCTTTCTTT. The whole variable domain, remainder taken from reference TRBV18 and TRBJ1-1, is NAGVMQNPRHLVRRRGQEARLRCSPMKGHSHVYWYRQLPEEGLKFMVYLQKENIIDESGMPKERFSAEFPKEGPSILRIQQVVRGDSAAYFCASSPPNGRQGSTEAFFGQGTRLTVV.

This clone was seen only once. The chain recombines TRBV7-2 with TRBJ2-5, with 8 bases that match TRBD2. J gave up 9 bases and V 1 base, and 7 bases lay outside the gene matches. Looked up from germline, CDR1 is SGHTA and CDR2 is FQGNSA. The CDR3 covers 14 residues. The CDR3 DNA follows: TGTGCCAGCAGCTTAGGGGGTAGCGGGGTGGCCCAGTACTTC. Translation gives CASSLGGSGVAQYF.

The V call is TRBV9, the J call TRBJ2-3; maybe TRBD2 (5 bases). The CDR3 runs to 16 residues. Germline assignment: CDR1 SGDLS and CDR2 YYNGEE. V was pared by 0 bases and J by 0 bases, with 11 bases between. CDR3 residues: CASSVGLRASTDTQYF. The DNA for the CDR3 is TGTGCCAGCAGCGTAGGATTGAGGGCGAGCACAGATACGCAGTATTTT.

This sequence joins TRBV3-1 (or the pseudogene TRBV3-2) and TRBJ2-3; 7 nucleotides match TRBD2. CDR1 and CDR2 from the germline V gene are LGHDT and YNNKEL (reference sequence). The V and J ends lost 4 bases and 4 bases, in that order; junction bases with no gene match: 2. The CDR3 covers 13 residues. CDR3 region: CASSPGLADTQYF. CDR3 sequence (DNA): TGTGCCAGCAGCCCCGGACTAGCAGATACGCAGTATTTT.

The rearrangement joins TRBV7-9 to TRBJ1-3; a weak D match, TRBD1 (5 bases). V was trimmed by 6 bases and J by 3 bases, leaving 12 bases between them. Germline-derived CDR1 and CDR2 are SEHNR and FQNEAQ (reference sequence). The CDR3 length is 14 residues. CDR3 in amino acids: CASSRQGGGNTIYF. CDR3 coding DNA: TGTGCCAGCAGTCGTCAGGGTGGTGGAAACACCATATATTTT.

The chain joins TRBV11-1 to TRBJ1-2; no clear D gene. The CDR3 loop spans 15 amino acids. Germline V gene sequence: CDR1 SGHAT, CDR2 FQDESV (reference sequence). V was shortened by 5 bases and J by 5 bases, with 18 bases between the two germline ends. CDR3 sequence reads: CASSPEGSHLYGYTF. As DNA, the CDR3 is TGTGCCAGCAGCCCTGAGGGATCCCACTTATATGGCTACACCTTC.

This clone showed up just a few times. This rearrangement joins TRBV21-1 to TRBJ1-6. TRBV21-1 is recorded as a pseudogene. This CDR3 is built from 17 residues. CDR3 residues: CASSNPNLGSGNSPLHF. The CDR3 DNA reads TGTGCCAGCAGCAACCCCAATTTGGGTTCGGGGAATTCACCCCTCCACTTT.

The chain uses TRBV7-2 and TRBJ2-1, with TRBD2 as a possible D gene (6 bases). CDR3 size: 12 residues. Germline V gene lookup returns CDR1 SGHTA and CDR2 FQGNSA. V gave up 6 bases and J gave up 15 bases, with 18 bases separating them. CDR3 protein: CASRPRLGQLFF. The CDR3 DNA reads as TGTGCCAGCAGACCCCGACTAGGGCAACTGTTCTTC.

This chain links TRBV19 with TRBJ1-4; weak D call: TRBD1 (6 bases). Trimming stripped 5 bases from V and 10 bases from J, with 14 bases between. The CDR3 spans 13 residues. Germline assignment: CDR1 LNHDA and CDR2 SQIVND (reference sequence). The CDR3 sequence is CASSAGVWGKLFF. CDR3 sequence (DNA): TGTGCCAGTAGTGCAGGGGTGTGGGGAAAACTGTTTTTT.

This chain uses TRBV9 with TRBJ2-7; a weak D match, TRBD2 (6 bases). The germline V gene has CDR1 SGDLS and CDR2 YYNGEE. CDR3 length: 19 amino acids. Trimming removed 4 bases at V and 6 bases at J, with 32 bases between. The CDR3 sequence is CASSPPRPLGLHPGCEQYF. The CDR3 DNA reads TGTGCCAGCAGCCCCCCCCGGCCCCTGGGACTTCACCCCGGGTGCGAGCAGTACTTC.

In this sample, this clone turned up once. The rearrangement links TRBV29-1 to TRBJ2-3; the D is unclear. V gave up 4 bases and J gave up 0 bases, with 8 bases separating them. The germline V gene has CDR1 SQVTM and CDR2 ANQGSEA. The length of the CDR3 is 13 residues. DNA for the CDR3: TGCAGCGTTGGTCAGACTAGCACAGATACGCAGTATTTT. Its translation is CSVGQTSTDTQYF.

This chain joins TRBV21-1 and TRBJ2-1; TRBD2 is taken as the D call from the table, unchecked against the DNA. TRBV21-1 is reported as a pseudogene. This CDR3 region has 14 residues. The CDR3 DNA is TGTGACCTCGAGCGGGACGGAAGATACAATGAGCAGTTCTTC. It specifies CDLERDGRYNEQFF.

This chain uses TRBV30 with TRBJ2-1, with 12 bases fitting TRBD2. V shed 3 bases and J 4 bases; nucleotides not matched to a gene: 4. CDR1 and CDR2 from the germline V gene are GTSNPN and SVGIG (reference sequence). CDR3 size: 15 residues. CDR3 protein: CAWRVLAGGYNEQFF. For the CDR3, the DNA is TGTGCCTGGAGGGTACTAGCGGGGGGATACAATGAGCAGTTCTTC. The full variable domain, rest sourced from reference TRBV30 and TRBJ2-1, is SQTIHQWPATLVQPVGSPLSLECTVEGTSNPNLYWYRQAAGRGLQLLFYSVGIGQISSEVPQNLSASRPQDRQFILSSKKLLLSDSGFYLCAWRVLAGGYNEQFFGPGTRLTVL.

This chain uses TRBV2 with TRBJ2-3, with 12 bases that match TRBD2. This CDR3 spans 15 amino acids. V lost 6 bases and J lost 2; bases outside the gene matches: 3. Per germline, CDR1 SNHLY and CDR2 FYNNEI. The CDR3 DNA follows: TGTGCCAGCAGACGGACTAGCGGGAACACAGATACGCAGTATTTT. It is translated as CASRRTSGNTDTQYF.

This clone appeared a few times. The chain employs TRBV19 and TRBJ2-7, with 7 nucleotides matching TRBD1. V lost 3 bases and J lost 7; bases outside the gene matches: 12. This CDR3 region has 15 residues. From germline, CDR1 is LNHDA and CDR2 SQIVND (reference sequence). The CDR3 coding sequence is TGTGCCAGTAGTATTGTGGCAGGGGGATCGGGAGAGCAGTACTTC. It specifies CASSIVAGGSGEQYF.

This chain uses TRBV5-1 with TRBJ2-7, with 9 bases matching TRBD2. The germline V gene has CDR1 SGHRS and CDR2 YFSETQ. There are 16 residues in the CDR3. Trimming removed 4 bases from V and 0 bases from J; junction bases left unmatched: 8. CDR3 sequence (DNA): TGCGCCAGCAGCCCCCAGGTAGCGGGGGCCTCCTACGAGCAGTACTTC. Its translation is CASSPQVAGASYEQYF. The variable domain in full, completed from reference TRBV5-1 and TRBJ2-7, reads KAGVTQTPRYLIKTRGQQVTLSCSPISGHRSVSWYQQTPGQGLQFLFEYFSETQRNKGNFPGRFSGRQFSNSRSEMNVSTLELGDSALYLCASSPQVAGASYEQYFGPGTRLTVT.

The chain employs TRBV6-4 and TRBJ1-4; 7 bases align to TRBD1. CDR3 size: 15 residues. The germline gives CDR1 MRHNA, CDR2 SNTAGT. V was pared by 6 bases and J by 7 bases, with 11 bases of the junction left unmatched. CDR3 nucleotide sequence: TGTGCCAGCAGCGCCTCGACAGGGATTGGTGAAAAACTGTTTTTT. It encodes CASSASTGIGEKLFF.

V gene TRBV18 combines with J gene TRBJ2-1; 9 nucleotides match TRBD1. V lost 2 bases, J lost 5 bases, and 7 bases stayed unmatched. Germline V CDR1 and CDR2: KGHSH, LQKENI. The CDR3 loop spans 16 amino acids. The CDR3: CASSPYGTGTHNEQFF. CDR3 nucleotides: TGTGCCAGCTCACCATACGGGACAGGGACCCACAATGAGCAGTTCTTC.

CDR3 nucleotides: TGCAGCGTTGAAGATTCGAGGGTGACGGGAAGGCGGTATTTT. Encoded protein: CSVEDSRVTGRRYF. The chain couples TRBV29-1 to TRBJ2-3, with D maybe TRBD2 (5 bases). CDR3 length equals 14 residues. V lost 0 bases and J lost 14, with 21 bases in between. The germline gives CDR1 SQVTM, CDR2 ANQGSEA.

The CDR3 reads CASSFIGTPSRDYGYTF. The CDR3 region has the DNA TGTGCCAGCAGCTTTATCGGTACCCCCTCGAGGGACTATGGCTACACCTTC. The chain is built from TRBV5-6 and TRBJ1-2; no definite D call. The CDR3 contains 17 residues. Germline V gene lookup returns CDR1 SGHDT and CDR2 YYEEEE. Trimming stripped 2 bases from V and 3 bases from J, with 20 bases between.